One T cell receptor (beta chain) is described in this entry. This clone appeared many times. No antigen is known for it. No qualities accompany the bases; no much larger clone lies one base away. From the germline V gene, CDR1 is MNHNS and CDR2 is SASEGT. The CDR3 runs 14 residues from the cysteine to the phenylalanine. The sequence is cut down to CDR3 DNA, 42 bases in frame from base 1. At the junction V is shortened by 2 bases and J by 1 base, with 6 bases in between. The library was prepared using the immunoSEQ multiplex PCR assay. The immuneACCESS repertoire file appears here via TCRdb, limited to in-frame rearrangements. These files lack a portion of the clones; in checked studies, under half of the deficit traces to unresolved V genes, and the cause of the others is not known. This sample comprises more than 85,000 clones, 82% of them detected only once. Jointly, the top ten make up approximately 6.5% of the sample.

The sample comes from a study of PD-1 blockade in mismatch repair-deficient tumors (dated by TCRdb to about 2017). Regarding the research as a whole: The trial enrolled some 82 consecutive patients with 12 mismatch repair-deficient cancer types between September 2013 and late 2016, all previously treated and progressing. Deep sequencing of TCR CDR3 regions was used to track tumor-associated T cell clones in peripheral blood of patients responding to PD-1 blockade. Points the paper makes about the study in general: Rapid expansion after pembrolizumab followed by contraction, generally before radiologic responses, was shown by tumor-resident clones, which were often undetectable in blood before treatment.

For each enrolled patient, mismatch repair deficiency was established using either polymerase chain reaction or immunohistochemistry. TCR sequencing was performed for a few patients who responded to pembrolizumab therapy. The phase II trial prospectively tested pembrolizumab PD-1 blockade in advanced mismatch repair-deficient cancers regardless of tissue of origin. Peripheral blood T cell samples were serially collected before and at multiple times after PD-1 blockade was started. The timing of each blood sample was reported as weeks after the first dose of pembrolizumab. The sequencing used peripheral blood, collected roughly 35 weeks after starting pembrolizumab. This sequence originates from an adult with mismatch repair-deficient cancer. The rearrangement joined TRBV6-1 to TRBJ1-5; the D gene cannot be resolved reliably. The nucleotide sequence reads as follows: TGTGCCAGCAGTGAATTCGACAGCAATCAGCCCCAGCATTTT. The resulting protein is CASSEFDSNQPQHF.